Listed here are 9 T cell receptor beta chains from one sample, sequenced in a study of identical twins. MiXCR, run by TCRdb on the 5' RACE reads, gives a single entry per CDR3 protein. The sample holds around 1.7 million distinct CDR3 sequences, around a third seen once. Sequencing used cord blood. These receptors came from a newborn girl in good health.

The V call is TRBV2, the J call TRBJ2-1; TRBD1 matches at 8 bases. This CDR3 comprises 15 residues. The V gene end was trimmed by 6 bases and the J gene end by 4 bases; junction bases not matched to a gene: 8. CDR1 is SNHLY and CDR2 is FYNNEI in the germline V gene. CDR3 in DNA: TGTGCCAGCAGGGAGGGACAGGCGGTATACAATGAGCAGTTCTTC. This translates into CASREGQAVYNEQFF.

There are a few counts of this clonotype. The J gene is TRBJ1-1, the V gene TRBV4-1; TRBD1 matches 10 bases. The CDR3 spans 16 residues. The V gene's germline CDR1 is MGHRA and CDR2 YSYEKL. Germline trimming cut 3 bases from V and 6 bases from J; bases unmatched to any gene: 10. The CDR3 reads CASSHLAGTGVPEAFF. The CDR3 region has the DNA TGCGCCAGCAGCCACCTAGCCGGGACAGGGGTCCCTGAAGCTTTCTTT.

This clonotype was counted only a few times. The chain joins TRBV5-1 to TRBJ1-1; D gene ambiguous. V lost 6 bases, J lost 0 bases, and 18 bases lay in between. The CDR3 consists of 16 residues. From germline, CDR1 is SGHRS and CDR2 YFSETQ. The CDR3 DNA reads TGCGCCAGCACCCAATACCAGAGCAAGATGAACACTGAAGCTTTCTTT. Its protein is CASTQYQSKMNTEAFF.

The chain has TRBV19 and TRBJ1-2; D gene uncertain. This CDR3 contains 14 residues. Germline V gene data show CDR1 as LNHDA and CDR2 as SQIVND (reference sequence). Trimming pared 5 bases from V and 3 bases from J, leaving 13 bases between. The CDR3 region has the DNA TGTGCCAGTAGTCCCCTGACACACGACTATGGCTACACCTTC. Translating gives CASSPLTHDYGYTF.

J is TRBJ2-1 and V is TRBV28; tentative D call: TRBD1 (6 bases). V lost 5 bases and J 5 bases, leaving 16 bases between the germline ends. The CDR3 has 15 amino acids. Germline lookup yields CDR1 MDHEN and CDR2 SYDVKM. The CDR3 sequence: CASSRAGANDNEQFF. The CDR3 DNA follows: TGTGCCAGCAGTCGTGCAGGGGCTAACGACAATGAGCAGTTCTTC.

At least ten counts were recorded for this clonotype. A read error may produce the germline difference seen at one junction end. The chain has TRBV7-7 and TRBJ2-1; the match to TRBD2 covers 8 bases. CDR1 and CDR2 from the germline V gene are SSHAT and FNYEAQ (reference sequence). The CDR3 loop spans 15 amino acids. DNA for the CDR3: TGTGCTAGCAGCTTATCACTAGCGGTCTACAATGAGCAGTTCTTC. This sequence encodes CASSLSLAVYNEQFF.

Ten or more counts support this clonotype. Written as DNA, the CDR3 is TGTGCCAGCAGTTGGACAGGTGATCCCATCGGAAAACTGTTTTTT. As protein: CASSWTGDPIGKLFF. V and J are TRBV7-8 and TRBJ1-4; 7 bases match TRBD1. This CDR3 spans 15 amino acids. Germline assignment: CDR1 SGHVS and CDR2 FQNEAQ. Trimming at V came to 6 bases and at J to 10 bases, leaving 14 bases not matched to a gene.

The rearrangement links TRBV9 to TRBJ2-5; weak D call: TRBD2 (5 bases). The J call is doubtful: the DNA matches TRBJ2-7 better. The CDR3 runs 14 residues. Germline values: CDR1 SGDLS, CDR2 YYNGEE. CDR3 region: CASSVGGAPAEQYF. CDR3 nucleotide sequence: TGTGCCAGCAGCGTAGGGGGAGCACCGGCCGAGCAGTACTTC.

The chain combines TRBV11-2 with TRBJ2-1; D remains unclear. Deletions cut 2 bases from V and 0 bases from J, with 17 bases between. The CDR3 extends over 18 amino acids. Germline V gene lookup returns CDR1 SGHAT and CDR2 FQNNGV. This CDR3 reads CASSLHWAAESSYNEQFF. Written as DNA, the CDR3 is TGTGCCAGCAGCTTACATTGGGCGGCGGAGAGCTCCTACAATGAGCAGTTCTTC.